The entry below describes one T cell receptor beta chain. What it binds is unknown. TCRdb keeps only in-frame clones here, not all; method: immunoSEQ multiplex PCR. The sample carries 200,000 to 250,000 clones, around 75% recorded once. This sample stems from a study of cytotoxic CD8 clonotypes in ibrutinib-treated CLL. Study in general: Samples had a mean of around 230,000 productive templates and roughly 90,000 productive rearrangements. The study, taken as a whole, reports: The clonality went up when patients responded to ibrutinib and dropped back toward baseline at progression. Patients showed higher baseline clonality than age-matched healthy donors, and it tracked circulating CD8+ T-cell counts.

TCR beta libraries used around 2 micrograms of genomic DNA from cryopreserved PBMCs. This TCR was recovered from a human donor with chronic lymphocytic leukemia. This specimen was PBMCs, taken after 12 months of ibrutinib treatment.

The CDR3 DNA follows: TGTGCCAGCAGCCCCAAACAAAGCTATGGCTACACCTTC. It is translated as CASSPKQSYGYTF. The chain combines TRBV4-2 with TRBJ1-2; D is ambiguous. Trimming removed 4 bases from V and 4 bases from J, with 10 bases in between. This CDR3 comprises 13 residues. Looked up from germline, CDR1 is LGHNA and CDR2 is YNFKEQ.